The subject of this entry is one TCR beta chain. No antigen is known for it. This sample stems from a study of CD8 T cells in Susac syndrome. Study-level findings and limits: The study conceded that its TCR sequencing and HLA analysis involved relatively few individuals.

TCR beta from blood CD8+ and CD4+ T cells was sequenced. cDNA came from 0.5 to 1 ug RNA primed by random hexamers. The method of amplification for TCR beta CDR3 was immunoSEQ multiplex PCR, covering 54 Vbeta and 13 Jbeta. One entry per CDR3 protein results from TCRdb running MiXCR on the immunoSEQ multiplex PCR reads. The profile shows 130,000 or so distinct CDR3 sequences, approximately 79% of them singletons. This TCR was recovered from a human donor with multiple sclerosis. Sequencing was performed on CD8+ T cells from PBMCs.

DNA for the CDR3: TGTGCCAGCAGTGAGGGGATCGGCCTTGAAGCTTTCTTT. Translation gives CASSEGIGLEAFF. The rearrangement joins TRBV6-4 to TRBJ1-1; D not resolved. There are 13 residues in the CDR3. V lost 3 bases, J lost 7 bases, and 12 bases lay in between. From germline, CDR1 is MRHNA and CDR2 SNTAGT.